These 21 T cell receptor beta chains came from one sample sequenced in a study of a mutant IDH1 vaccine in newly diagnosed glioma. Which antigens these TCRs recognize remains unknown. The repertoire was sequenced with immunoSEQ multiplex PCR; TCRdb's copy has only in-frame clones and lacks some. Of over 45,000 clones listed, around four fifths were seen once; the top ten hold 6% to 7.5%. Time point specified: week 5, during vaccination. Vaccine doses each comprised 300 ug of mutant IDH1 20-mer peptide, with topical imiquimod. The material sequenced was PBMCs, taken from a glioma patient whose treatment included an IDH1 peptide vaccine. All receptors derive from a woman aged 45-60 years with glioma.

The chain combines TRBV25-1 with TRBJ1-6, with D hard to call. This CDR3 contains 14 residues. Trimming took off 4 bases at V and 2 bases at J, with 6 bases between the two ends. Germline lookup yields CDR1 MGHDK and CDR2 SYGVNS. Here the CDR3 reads CASSGGAYNSPLHF. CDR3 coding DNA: TGTGCCAGCAGTGGGGGAGCCTATAATTCACCCCTCCACTTT.

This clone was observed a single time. The CDR3 DNA reads TGTGCCAGCAGCGCCCCCGGCGGCCTTCGCGCTTTCTTT. This codes for CASSAPGGLRAFF. The rearrangement uses TRBV7-9 and TRBJ1-1; the D is unclear. Deletions cut 5 bases from V and 11 bases from J, with 18 bases between. CDR3 length equals 13 residues. Per germline, CDR1 SEHNR and CDR2 FQNEAQ (reference sequence).

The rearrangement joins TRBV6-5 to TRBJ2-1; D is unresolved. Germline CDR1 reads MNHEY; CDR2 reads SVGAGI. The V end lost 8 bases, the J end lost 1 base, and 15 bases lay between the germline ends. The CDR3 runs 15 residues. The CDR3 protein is CASVLTYGSYNEQFF. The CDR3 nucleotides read TGTGCCAGCGTCCTTACTTACGGTTCCTACAATGAGCAGTTCTTC.

The CDR3 reads CASSPLRAEGRNEKLFF. The CDR3 region has the DNA TGTGCCAGCAGCCCATTAAGGGCGGAGGGGCGGAATGAAAAACTGTTTTTT. The gene calls are TRBV7-9 and TRBJ1-4; TRBD1 is a possible D gene (5 bases). The CDR3 has 17 residues. V was clipped by 5 bases and J by 5 bases, with 21 bases between them. Germline V CDR1 and CDR2: SEHNR, FQNEAQ (reference sequence).

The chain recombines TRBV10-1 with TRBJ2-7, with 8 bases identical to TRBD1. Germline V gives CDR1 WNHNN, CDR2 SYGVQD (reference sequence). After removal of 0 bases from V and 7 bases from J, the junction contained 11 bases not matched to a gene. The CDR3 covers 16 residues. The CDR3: CASSESRTGTSREQYF. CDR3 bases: TGCGCCAGCAGTGAGTCGCGGACAGGGACATCTAGGGAGCAGTACTTC.

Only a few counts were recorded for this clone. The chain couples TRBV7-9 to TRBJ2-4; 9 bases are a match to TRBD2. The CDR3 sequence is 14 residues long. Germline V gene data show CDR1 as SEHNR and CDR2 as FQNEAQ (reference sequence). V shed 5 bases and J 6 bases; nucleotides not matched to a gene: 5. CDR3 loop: CASSAGTSLNIQYF. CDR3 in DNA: TGTGCCAGCAGCGCCGGGACTAGCCTAAACATTCAGTACTTC.

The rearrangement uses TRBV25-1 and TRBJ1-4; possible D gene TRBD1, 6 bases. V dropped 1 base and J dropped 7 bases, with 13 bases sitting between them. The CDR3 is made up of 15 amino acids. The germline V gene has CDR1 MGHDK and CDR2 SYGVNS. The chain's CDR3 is CASSEFRGEGEKLFF. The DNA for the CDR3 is TGTGCCAGCAGTGAATTCAGGGGCGAAGGTGAAAAACTGTTTTTT.

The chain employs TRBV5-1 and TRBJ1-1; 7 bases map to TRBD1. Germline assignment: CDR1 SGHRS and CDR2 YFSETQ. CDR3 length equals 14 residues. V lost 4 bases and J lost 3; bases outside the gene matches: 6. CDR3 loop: CASSLNRGDTEAFF. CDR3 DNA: TGCGCCAGCAGCCTTAACAGGGGAGACACTGAAGCTTTCTTT.

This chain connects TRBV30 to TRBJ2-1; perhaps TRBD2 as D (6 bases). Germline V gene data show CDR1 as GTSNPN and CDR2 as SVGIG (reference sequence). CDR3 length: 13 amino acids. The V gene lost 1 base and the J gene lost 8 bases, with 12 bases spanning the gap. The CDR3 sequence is CAWSGGRRDEQFF. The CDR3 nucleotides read TGTGCCTGGAGTGGGGGGAGGCGTGATGAGCAGTTCTTC.

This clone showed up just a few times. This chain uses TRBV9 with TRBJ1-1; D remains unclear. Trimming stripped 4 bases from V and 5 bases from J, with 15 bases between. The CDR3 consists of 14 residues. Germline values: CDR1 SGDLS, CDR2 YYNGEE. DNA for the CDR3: TGTGCCAGCAGCCCCAGTTTCAGACGGACTGAAGCTTTCTTT. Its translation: CASSPSFRRTEAFF.

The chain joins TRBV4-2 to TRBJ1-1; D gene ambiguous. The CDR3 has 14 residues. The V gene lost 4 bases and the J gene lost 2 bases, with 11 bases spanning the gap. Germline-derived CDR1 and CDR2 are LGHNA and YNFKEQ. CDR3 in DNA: TGTGCCAGCAGCCTAGATAGGAGAAACACTGAAGCTTTCTTT. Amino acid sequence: CASSLDRRNTEAFF.

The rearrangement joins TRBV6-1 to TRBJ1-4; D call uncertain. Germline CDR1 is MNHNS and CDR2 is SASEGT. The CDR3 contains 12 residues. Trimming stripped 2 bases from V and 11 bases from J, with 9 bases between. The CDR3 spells CASSESSYKLFF. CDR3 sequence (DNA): TGTGCCAGCAGTGAATCGAGCTACAAACTGTTTTTT.

The CDR3 loop reads CASSRTGANQPQHF. CDR3 DNA: TGTGCCAGCAGCCGGACAGGAGCAAATCAGCCCCAGCATTTT. V and J are TRBV11-3 and TRBJ1-5, with 7 bases aligning to TRBD1. The V and J ends lost 5 bases and 4 bases, in that order; junction bases with no gene match: 5. Germline CDR1 is SGHNT and CDR2 is YENEEA. The CDR3 has 14 residues.

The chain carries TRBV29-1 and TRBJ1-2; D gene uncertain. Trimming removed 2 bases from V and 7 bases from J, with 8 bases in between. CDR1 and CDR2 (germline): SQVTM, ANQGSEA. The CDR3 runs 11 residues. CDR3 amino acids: CSVETLIGYTF. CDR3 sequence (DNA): TGCAGCGTTGAAACCCTTATTGGCTACACCTTC.

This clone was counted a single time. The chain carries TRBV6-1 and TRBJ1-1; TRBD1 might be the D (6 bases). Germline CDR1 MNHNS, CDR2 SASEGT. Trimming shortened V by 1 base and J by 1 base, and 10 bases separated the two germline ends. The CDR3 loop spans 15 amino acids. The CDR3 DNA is TGTGCCAGCAGTGAAGGGACAGAACGGAACACTGAAGCTTTCTTT. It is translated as CASSEGTERNTEAFF.

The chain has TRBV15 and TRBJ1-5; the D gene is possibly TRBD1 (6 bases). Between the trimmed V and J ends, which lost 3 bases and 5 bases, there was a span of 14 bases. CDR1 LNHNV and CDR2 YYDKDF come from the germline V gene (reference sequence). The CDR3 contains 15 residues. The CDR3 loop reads CATSSDPGGHQPQHF. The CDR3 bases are TGTGCCACCAGCAGTGACCCGGGGGGCCATCAGCCCCAGCATTTT.

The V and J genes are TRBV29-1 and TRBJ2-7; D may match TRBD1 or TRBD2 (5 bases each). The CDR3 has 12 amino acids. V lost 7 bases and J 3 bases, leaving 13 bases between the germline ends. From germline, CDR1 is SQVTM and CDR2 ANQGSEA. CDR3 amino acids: CSGGRTNYEQYF. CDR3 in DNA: TGCAGCGGGGGACGGACGAACTACGAGCAGTACTTC.

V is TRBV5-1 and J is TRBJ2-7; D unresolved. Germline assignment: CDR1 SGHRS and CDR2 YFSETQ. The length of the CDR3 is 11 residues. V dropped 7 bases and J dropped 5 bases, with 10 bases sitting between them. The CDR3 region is CASPIKNEQYF. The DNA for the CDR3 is TGCGCCAGCCCGATTAAAAACGAGCAGTACTTC.

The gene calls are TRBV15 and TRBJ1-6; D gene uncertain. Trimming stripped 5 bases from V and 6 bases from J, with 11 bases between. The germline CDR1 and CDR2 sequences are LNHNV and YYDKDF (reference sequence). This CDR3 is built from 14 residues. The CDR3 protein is CATSPHPGNSPLHF. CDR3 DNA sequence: TGTGCCACCAGCCCTCACCCAGGTAATTCACCCCTCCACTTT.

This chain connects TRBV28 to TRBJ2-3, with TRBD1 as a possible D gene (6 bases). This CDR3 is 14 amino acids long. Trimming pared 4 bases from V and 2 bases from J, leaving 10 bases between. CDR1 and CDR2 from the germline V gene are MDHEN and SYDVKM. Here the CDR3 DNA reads TGTGCCAGCAGTTCCGGACAGCTCACAGATACGCAGTATTTT. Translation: CASSSGQLTDTQYF.

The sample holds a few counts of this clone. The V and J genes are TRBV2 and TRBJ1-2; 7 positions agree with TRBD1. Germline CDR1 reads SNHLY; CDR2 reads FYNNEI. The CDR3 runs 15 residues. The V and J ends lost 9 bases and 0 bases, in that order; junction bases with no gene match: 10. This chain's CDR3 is CARPAAGGTNYGYTF. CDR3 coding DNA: TGTGCCAGACCTGCGGCAGGGGGGACTAACTATGGCTACACCTTC.